The sequence of this T cell receptor (beta chain) was determined in a study of T cells in Graves' hyperthyroidism and ophthalmopathy (dated by TCRdb to the late 2010s). As for the study more broadly: Peripheral blood samples were taken at initial diagnosis, before any treatment was given. Thyroid tissue and blood T-cell repertoires from over 5 Graves' hyperthyroidism patients were also compared in the study. To identify distinguishing TCR V-J signatures, a discovery cohort of roughly 100 patients was used, comprising roughly 45 with Graves' ophthalmopathy and roughly 60 with stable Graves' hyperthyroidism. After blood sampling, hyperthyroidism patients were treated with methimazole at a starting dose of 30 mg daily, and ophthalmopathy patients were treated with high-dose intravenous methylprednisolone. Prospective prediction of ophthalmopathy was tested in an independent validation cohort of approximately 19 hyperthyroidism patients and 17 patients who later progressed to ophthalmopathy. TCR Vbeta CDR3 sequencing of around 130 peripheral blood samples (approximately 44 ophthalmopathy, 75 hyperthyroidism and approximately 17 progressor patients) is reported in the paper. The roughly 100 discovery patients were randomly divided into training and test sets at a 7:3 ratio.

Note on this clonotype: Its binding antigen is unknown. No base qualities exist here, and no much larger clone lies one base off it.

Broad study findings and their caveats: A model built on a 13 V-J signature distinguished ophthalmopathy from stable hyperthyroidism, reaching about 88% sensitivity and under 84% specificity in cross-validation and 80%/75% in testing. Blood samples also contained most of the expanded thyroid clonotypes (frequency above 0.001), which suggests that blood repertoires may reflect thyroid immune responses. In validation, the model predicted progression to ophthalmopathy a median of about 6 months before onset, with over 55% sensitivity and roughly 73% specificity. No statistical method was used to set the sample size in advance, and investigators knew the group allocation.

V is shortened by 2 bases, J by 0 bases, and the region joining them spans 7 bases. According to the germline V gene (reference sequence), CDR1 reads GTSNPN and CDR2 reads SVGIG. From the cysteine up to the phenylalanine, the CDR3 has a length of 13 residues. Just the 39-base CDR3 DNA is kept, in frame starting at base 1. TCR beta CDR3 regions were amplified from RNA transcripts. For the first round of RT-PCR on the TCR CDR3, the HTBI primer set was used together with the Qiagen OneStep RT-PCR kit. Libraries were constructed in a second round of multiplex PCR, after which size selection and purification were performed. Paired-end sequencing of the libraries was performed with 100 bp reads on an Illumina HiSeq2000. As for the authors' bioinformatics: Raw data were processed with SOAPnuke, discarding reads with adapters, uncalled bases, mean Phred below 15, or no exact constant-primer or identifier match. COPE v1.2.5 was used to merge high-quality paired reads, and clonotypes were defined as unique nucleotide sequences. MiTCR v1.1 was used to align clonotypes to the IMGT TRBV, TRBD and TRBJ reference segments. The analysis was restricted to V-J combinations with a frequency above 0.0001, which together covered 99.2% of the repertoires. The TCS score was defined as the ratio of F50 (clonal expansion) to E x V (chaos), calculated using BLOSUM62-based TCRdist between CDR3 peptides within each V-J. Welch's t-statistics and random forest reduced 500 to 650 V-J features to fewer than 15, which were used in a naive Bayes classifier (R e1071). The public reads were quality trimmed at Q25 with fastp and then assembled into clones with MiXCR by TCRdb, keeping productive beta chains. Rows are unified per CDR3 protein, each entry keeping the most common DNA and genes. TCRdb's processing, not the authors' own work, is the source of the V and J calls. The sample profile shows fewer than 700,000 distinct CDR3 sequences; roughly 15% of them were found once. Jointly, the top ten make up 3.8% of the sample.

Graves' hyperthyroidism was defined as stable when no progression to ophthalmopathy occurred over 18 months of follow-up. The hyperthyroidism patients were between 18 and 65 years old and newly diagnosed, with a disease duration of less than 2 months. Patients with uncontrolled infections, other autoimmune diseases, pregnancy or lactation were excluded. Clinical symptoms, serum thyroxine and TRAb, thyroid ultrasound, and orbital computed tomography formed the basis for the diagnoses. PBMCs were isolated from roughly 10 ml of fresh peripheral blood by Ficoll-Paque density gradient centrifugation. Trizol reagent was used to extract total RNA, and RNA quality was then checked on an Agilent 2100 Bioanalyzer.

This TCR was sampled from a woman younger than 45 with Graves' hyperthyroidism. The sample consisted of blood. Recombination connected TRBV30 to TRBJ1-2; the D gene assignment is ambiguous. The nucleotide sequence is TGTGCCTGGAGTTTTGGGACTAACTATGGCTACACCTTC. Translated, it gives CAWSFGTNYGYTF.